What follows are 10 T cell receptor beta chains derived from one specimen sequenced in a study of blood T cell repertoires in COVID-19. The method was immunoSEQ multiplex PCR; TCRdb's version includes in-frame clones alone and lacks a portion of them. This sample has a few hundred thousand clones, with 86% found just once. Source material: peripheral blood. The receptors shown here come from an elderly man with acute or convalescent COVID-19.

The CDR3 nucleotides read TGTGCCAGCAGCACCCCCCGGGGGGTTAGCTACGAGCAGTACTTC. Translating it yields CASSTPRGVSYEQYF. The chain carries TRBV28 and TRBJ2-7; 7 bases match TRBD2. CDR3 size: 15 residues. Per germline, CDR1 MDHEN and CDR2 SYDVKM. Trimming took 6 bases from V and 3 from J; bases not matched to a gene: 11.

Concerning this clone itself: Other DNA sequences in this specimen translate into the identical CDR3. V is TRBV19 and J is TRBJ2-1; 7 nucleotides line up with TRBD2. Germline V gives CDR1 LNHDA, CDR2 SQIVND (reference sequence). The CDR3 is made up of 15 amino acids. Unmatched junction bases numbered 4, after V lost 4 bases and J lost 1 base. The CDR3 region has the DNA TGTGCCAGTAGTACCCCGGGGGGATCCTACAATGAGCAGTTCTTC. It codes for CASSTPGGSYNEQFF.

The CDR3 sequence is CASSERGGRNEQFF. The CDR3 DNA reads TGTGCCAGCAGTGAAAGGGGCGGGAGGAATGAGCAGTTCTTC. The gene calls are TRBV6-4 and TRBJ2-1; TRBD2 agrees at 8 bases. CDR1 and CDR2 from the germline V gene are MRHNA and SNTAGT. The CDR3 extends over 14 amino acids. V dropped 3 bases and J dropped 7; count of bases not matched to a gene: 5.

The gene calls are TRBV10-3 and TRBJ1-1; D remains unclear. The CDR3 contains 14 residues. Trimming left V 0 bases short and J 1 base short, with 6 bases between. From germline, CDR1 is ENHRY and CDR2 SYGVKD. The DNA for the CDR3 is TGTGCCATCAGTGAGTCGACGGGGAACACTGAAGCTTTCTTT. Translation gives CAISESTGNTEAFF.

V usage is TRBV6-8 and J usage is TRBJ1-1; 8 bases map to TRBD1. The CDR3 is made up of 13 amino acids. Germline-derived CDR1 and CDR2 are MNHGY and SAAAGT. With 10 bases clipped from V and 5 bases from J, the junction kept 9 bases outside the gene matches. The CDR3 bases are TGTGCCATCCCACAGGGGGATGGGACTGAAGCTTTCTTT. This encodes CAIPQGDGTEAFF.

This clone was seen only once. The V and J genes are TRBV11-3 and TRBJ1-1; 8 positions agree with TRBD1. J was trimmed by 6 bases and V by 5 bases; bases with no gene match: 14. In germline, CDR1 is SGHNT, CDR2 YENEEA. The CDR3 is 16 residues long. CDR3 sequence: CASSASGTGGDAEAFF. As DNA, the CDR3 is TGTGCCAGCAGCGCCTCGGGAACAGGGGGTGATGCTGAAGCTTTCTTT. The full variable domain, in which reference TRBV11-3 and TRBJ1-1 provide the parts outside the CDR3, is EAGVVQSPRYKIIEKKQPVAFWCNPISGHNTLYWYLQNLGQGPELLIRYENEEAVDDSQLPKDRFSAERLKGVDSTLKIQPAELGDSAVYLCASSASGTGGDAEAFFGQGTRLTVV.

In the case of this clone: Other DNA sequences from this sample encode an identical CDR3 as well. The chain is built from TRBV28 and TRBJ1-5; D might be TRBD1 (5 bases). CDR1 and CDR2 from the germline V gene are MDHEN and SYDVKM. The CDR3 is 14 amino acids. Trimming pared 3 bases from V and 1 base from J, leaving 7 bases between. CDR3 in amino acids: CASSLGGSNQPQHF. In nucleotides, the CDR3 is TGTGCCAGCAGTTTGGGGGGAAGCAATCAGCCCCAGCATTTT.

The chain joins TRBV7-9 to TRBJ1-4, with unresolved D. V was trimmed by 3 bases and J by 0 bases, leaving 5 bases between them. Per germline, CDR1 SEHNR and CDR2 FQNEAQ (reference sequence). The CDR3 sequence is 14 residues long. Here the CDR3 DNA reads TGTGCCAGCAGCTTCTACGCAACTAATGAAAAACTGTTTTTT. Its translation is CASSFYATNEKLFF.

V gene TRBV13 combines with J gene TRBJ2-3; 7 bases map to TRBD1. With 6 bases clipped from V and 2 bases from J, the junction kept 8 bases outside the gene matches. CDR1 is PRHDT and CDR2 is FYEKMQ in the germline V gene (reference sequence). CDR3 length: 15 residues. The CDR3 region is CASSPRGQITDTQYF. Written as DNA, the CDR3 is TGTGCCAGCAGTCCCCGGGGACAGATCACAGATACGCAGTATTTT.

The chain recombines TRBV15 with TRBJ1-1; the match to TRBD1 covers 8 bases. This CDR3 contains 15 residues. CDR1 LNHNV and CDR2 YYDKDF come from the germline V gene (reference sequence). The J segment lost 5 bases and the V segment lost 3 bases, leaving 8 bases of the junction unmatched. The DNA of the CDR3 is TGTGCCACCAGCAGCGCCGCAGGGGGCAATACTGAAGCTTTCTTT. Translating it yields CATSSAAGGNTEAFF.